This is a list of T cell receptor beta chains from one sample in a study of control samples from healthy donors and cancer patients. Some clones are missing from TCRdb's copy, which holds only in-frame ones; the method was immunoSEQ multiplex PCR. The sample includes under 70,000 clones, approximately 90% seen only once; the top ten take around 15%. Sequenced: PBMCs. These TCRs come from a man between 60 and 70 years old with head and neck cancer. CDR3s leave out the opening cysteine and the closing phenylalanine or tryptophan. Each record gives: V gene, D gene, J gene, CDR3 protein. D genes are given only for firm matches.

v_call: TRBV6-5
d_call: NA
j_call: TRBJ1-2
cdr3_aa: ASRAGERGYT

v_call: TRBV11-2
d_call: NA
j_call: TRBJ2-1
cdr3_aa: ASSFSGQEYNEQF

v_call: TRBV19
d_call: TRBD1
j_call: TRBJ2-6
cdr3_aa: ASSGWTGAGANVLT

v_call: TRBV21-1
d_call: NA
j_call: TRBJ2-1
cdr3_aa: ASSPYSLPFGNEQF

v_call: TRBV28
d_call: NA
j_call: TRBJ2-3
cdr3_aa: ASSFNRGGTDTQY

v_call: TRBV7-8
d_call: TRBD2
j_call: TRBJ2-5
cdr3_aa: ASSSRGRGGSETQY

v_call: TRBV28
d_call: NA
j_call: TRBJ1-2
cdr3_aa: ASSPWRMQGNYGYT

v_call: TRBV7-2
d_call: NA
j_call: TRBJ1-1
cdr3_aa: ASSLAGQNTEAF

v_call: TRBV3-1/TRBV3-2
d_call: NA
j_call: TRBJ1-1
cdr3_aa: ASSQTGNTEAF

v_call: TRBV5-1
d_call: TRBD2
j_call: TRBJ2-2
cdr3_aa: ASSLLGTSGGGGELF

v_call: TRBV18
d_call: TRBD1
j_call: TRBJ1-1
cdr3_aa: ASSPNPSTGGNTEAF

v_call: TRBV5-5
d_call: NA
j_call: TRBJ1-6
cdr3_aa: ASSYGTGDNSPLH

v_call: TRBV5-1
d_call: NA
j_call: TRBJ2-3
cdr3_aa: ASSYLAASDADTQY

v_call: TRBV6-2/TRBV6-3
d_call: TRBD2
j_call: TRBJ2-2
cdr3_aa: ASSSRTSGRAGELF

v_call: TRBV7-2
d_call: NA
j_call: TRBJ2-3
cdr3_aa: ASSLATYTQY

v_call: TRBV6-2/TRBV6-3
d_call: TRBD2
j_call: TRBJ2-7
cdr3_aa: ASSYSLLAGADYEQY

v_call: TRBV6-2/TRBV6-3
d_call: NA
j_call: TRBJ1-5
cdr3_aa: ASSYPSPSPPNQPQH

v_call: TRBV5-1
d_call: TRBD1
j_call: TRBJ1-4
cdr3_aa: ASSSPPGQGRNEKLF

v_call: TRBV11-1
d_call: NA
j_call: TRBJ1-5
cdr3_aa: ASSRGSNQPQH

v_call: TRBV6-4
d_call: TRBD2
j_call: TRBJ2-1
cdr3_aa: ATSRGGSYNEQF

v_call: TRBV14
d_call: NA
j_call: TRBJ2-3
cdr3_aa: ASSPGAGTQY

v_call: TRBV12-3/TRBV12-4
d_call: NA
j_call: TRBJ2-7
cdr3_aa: ASSLGTSYEQY

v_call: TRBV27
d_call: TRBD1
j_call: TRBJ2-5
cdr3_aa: ASSLRGRETQY

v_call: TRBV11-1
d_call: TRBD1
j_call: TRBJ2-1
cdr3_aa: ASSFSTGDGTNEQF

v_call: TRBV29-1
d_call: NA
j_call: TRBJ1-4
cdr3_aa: SVDFDDEKLF

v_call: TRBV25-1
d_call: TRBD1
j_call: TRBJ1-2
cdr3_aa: ASSESRGSNYGYT

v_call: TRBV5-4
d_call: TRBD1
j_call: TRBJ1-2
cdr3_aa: ASSLTQGQNGYT

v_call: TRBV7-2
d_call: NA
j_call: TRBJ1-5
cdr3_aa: ASSLGGFQPQH

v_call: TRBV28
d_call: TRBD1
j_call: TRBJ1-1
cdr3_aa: ASSFLGQGKTEAF

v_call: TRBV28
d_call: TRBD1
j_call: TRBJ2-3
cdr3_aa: ASRDFIGQGSTDTQY

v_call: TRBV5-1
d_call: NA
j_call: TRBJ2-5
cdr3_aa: ASAQGPQETQY

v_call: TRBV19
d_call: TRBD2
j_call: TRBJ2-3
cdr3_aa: ASSRLGTGGTDTQY

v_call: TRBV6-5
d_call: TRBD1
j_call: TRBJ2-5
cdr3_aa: ASRGTGGLTETQY

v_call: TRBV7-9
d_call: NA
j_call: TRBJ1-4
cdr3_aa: ASSLASGLNEKLF

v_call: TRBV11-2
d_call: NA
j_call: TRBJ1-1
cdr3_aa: ASSLARNTEAF

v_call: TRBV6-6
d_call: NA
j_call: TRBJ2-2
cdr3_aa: ASIINRAASTGELF

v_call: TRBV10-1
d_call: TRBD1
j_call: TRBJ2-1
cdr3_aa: ASSHDRAYNEQF

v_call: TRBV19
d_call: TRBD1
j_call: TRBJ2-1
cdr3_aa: ASDPPGQSYNEQF

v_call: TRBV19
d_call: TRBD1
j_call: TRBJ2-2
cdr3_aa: ASSLDRQGADTGELF

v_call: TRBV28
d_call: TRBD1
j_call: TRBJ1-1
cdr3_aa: ASSLGQGVYPVEAF